This entry features one TCR beta chain sequence. V shed 0 bases and J 4 bases; nucleotides not matched to a gene: 6. Germline assignment: CDR1 SGHNT and CDR2 YYREEE (reference sequence). The CDR3 is 16 amino acids. The data were obtained in a study of blood T cell repertoires in COVID-19. Background on the study: Acute and convalescent COVID-19 samples came from the United States, Italy and Spain. T cells, B-cell-depleted T cells, or PBMCs provided the cDNA or gDNA that served as material.

As processed by the authors: Quantification of nucleated cells was approximated via reference gene primer amplification. Assay used: immunoSEQ multiplex PCR; TCRdb lists only in-frame clones, some missing. The DNA gave D and trimming, while V, J and clone size come from that table. The sample has 50,000 to 80,000 clones, approximately 90% seen once. The clonotype comes from a woman over 75 with active COVID-19. The chain combines TRBV5-4 with TRBJ2-7; TRBD2 matches 11 bases. Sequenced material: peripheral blood. CDR3 DNA: TGTGCCAGCAGCTTGGCCGGGACTAGCGGCAAATACGAGCAGTACTTC. It specifies CASSLAGTSGKYEQYF.